Shown below are 7 T cell receptor beta chains from a single sample sequenced in a study of vaccination effects on CD4 cells after COVID-19. No antigens are known for them. The method was immunoSEQ multiplex PCR; TCRdb's version includes in-frame clones alone and lacks a portion of them. The repertoire holds tens of thousands of clones, with 75% to 85% as singletons. Sequencing in the ViraFEST assay came after antigen-specific CD4+ T cells had been expanded with viral peptide pools, which were used to stimulate PBMC. The culture ran for 10 days before CD4+ T cells were isolated. Either the mRNA-1273 or the BNT162b2 vaccine was given to participants as two doses. This sample comprised CD4+ T cells from PBMCs cultured with SARS-CoV-2 spike peptides, obtained after COVID-19 vaccination. Receptors were obtained from a human donor who received a COVID-19 vaccine. Some clones in this sample may be carry-over from other donors' samples.

This chain links TRBV19 with TRBJ1-5, with D possibly being TRBD1 (5 bases). This CDR3 spans 14 amino acids. Germline V gene sequence: CDR1 LNHDA, CDR2 SQIVND (reference sequence). V was clipped by 3 bases and J by 5 bases, with 11 bases between them. The DNA of the CDR3 is TGTGCCAGTAGTATTGAAGGGGTATATCAGCCCCAGCATTTT. Protein: CASSIEGVYQPQHF. Filled out from reference TRBV19 and TRBJ1-5, the complete variable domain reads DGGITQSPKYLFRKEGQNVTLSCEQNLNHDAMYWYRQDPGQGLRLIYYSQIVNDFQKGDIAEGYSVSREKKESFPLTVTSAQKNPTAFYLCASSIEGVYQPQHFGDGTRLSIL.

Only one count was recorded for this clone. The chain joins TRBV6-5 to TRBJ1-6; 7 bases agree with TRBD1. CDR1 is MNHEY, CDR2 SVGAGI, per germline. The CDR3 runs to 15 residues. Losses at the gene ends were 6 bases for V and 6 bases for J; bases not matched to a gene: 8. The CDR3 loop is CASRSGTVGNSPLHF. CDR3 in DNA: TGTGCCAGCAGGTCCGGGACAGTGGGTAATTCACCCCTCCACTTT.

The chain links TRBV10-3 to TRBJ2-1; 8 nucleotides align to TRBD1. The length of the CDR3 is 14 residues. Looked up from germline, CDR1 is ENHRY and CDR2 is SYGVKD. Trimming removed 5 bases from V and 10 bases from J; junction bases left unmatched: 10. As DNA, the CDR3 is TGTGCCATCAGTAACAATCAGGGGGCCGGAGAGCAGTTCTTC. It codes for CAISNNQGAGEQFF.

The CDR3: CASSQEGPPYGYTF. Written as DNA, the CDR3 is TGTGCCAGCAGCCAAGAGGGGCCCCCCTATGGCTACACCTTC. The rearrangement links TRBV3-1 (or the pseudogene TRBV3-2) to TRBJ1-2; maybe TRBD1 (5 bases). Trimming removed 0 bases from V and 4 bases from J, with 9 bases in between. Germline lookup yields CDR1 LGHDT and CDR2 YNNKEL (reference sequence). The CDR3 extends over 14 amino acids.

On this clone: The DNA is omitted, as the CDR3 cannot be located on it reliably, and the CDR3 follows TCRdb's listing. V is TRBV12-1 and J is TRBJ1-5; the table's D call TRBD1 went unverified against the DNA. TRBV12-1 is listed as a pseudogene. The CDR3 spans 14 amino acids, including both terminal residues. This CDR3 reads CASSFGQGNQPQHF.

V usage is TRBV2 and J usage is TRBJ2-7; D remains ambiguous. The CDR3 sequence is 11 residues long. Between the trimmed V and J ends, which lost 3 bases and 6 bases, there was a span of 6 bases. The germline CDR1 and CDR2 sequences are SNHLY and FYNNEI. The CDR3 here is CASSEVGEQYV. The CDR3 nucleotides are TGTGCCAGCAGTGAGGTAGGCGAGCAGTACGTC.

This clone is large (0.1 to 1%) by share. The V gene is TRBV5-6, the J gene TRBJ1-1; 10 bases align to TRBD1. J lost 2 bases, V lost 2 bases, and 9 bases had no gene match. The CDR3 is made up of 17 amino acids. CDR1 is SGHDT, CDR2 YYEEEE, per germline. Here the CDR3 DNA reads TGTGCCAGCAGCTTCCGGGACAGGGGCCCTAGTAACACTGAAGCTTTCTTT. Translating gives CASSFRDRGPSNTEAFF. Using reference TRBV5-6 and TRBJ1-1 for the parts outside the CDR3, the full variable domain is DAGVTQSPTHLIKTRGQQVTLRCSPKSGHDTVSWYQQALGQGPQFIFQYYEEEERQRGNFPDRFSGHQFPNYSSELNVNALLLGDSALYLCASSFRDRGPSNTEAFFGQGTRLTVV.